The clone carrying this TCR beta chain was seen a few times. Its specificity is unknown. This record belongs to a study of T cell repertoires in cytomegalovirus infection. TCRdb reprocessed the reads via MiXCR and lists one record per CDR3 protein. The table records some 920,000 distinct CDR3 sequences, roughly 31% of them present only once. V was clipped by 2 bases and J by 8 bases, with 12 bases between them. The CDR3 sequence is 14 residues long. In germline, CDR1 is MNHEY, CDR2 SVGAGI. Sequences were derived from cultured CD8+ T cells from PBMCs, sampled from culture after CMV antigen stimulation. The chain has TRBV6-5 and TRBJ1-4, with D tentatively TRBD1 (5 bases). This TCR came from a human donor in good health (CMV status not recorded). Some clones in this sample may be carry-over from other donors' samples. CDR3 DNA sequence: TGTGCCAGCAGTTACATGCAGGGAGGCGAAAAACTGTTTTTT. It is translated as CASSYMQGGEKLFF.